This T cell receptor (beta chain) was recovered during a study of patients and donors after allogeneic stem cell transplantation (dated by TCRdb to the early 2020s). Library method: RT-PCR. Sequencing used a NextSeq 550. The raw public data were reprocessed by TCRdb itself: fastp quality trimming at Q25, MiXCR clonotype calling, in-frame beta chains only. A single entry per CDR3 protein holds the most common genes and DNA from its merged rows. The sample table shows about 88,000 distinct CDR3 sequences, and around 46% are seen once. The ten largest clones take up roughly three fifths of the sample. A remark on this clonotype: Its antigen has not been determined. No clone much larger than this one lies a single base away; base qualities are absent.

Reading the germline V gene (reference sequence) gives CDR1 DFQATT and CDR2 SNEGSKA. V is reduced by 2 bases and J by 9 bases, leaving a spacing of 16 bases between them. There are 13 amino acids in the CDR3, from cysteine to phenylalanine inclusive. Just CDR3 DNA is preserved here, 39 bases in frame from base 1. The clonotype originates from a human donor who was either an allogeneic HSCT recipient or a stem cell or donor lymphocyte infusion donor (not recorded which). It is not recorded whose cells these are; they may come from a transplant donor. The specimen was blood, either unsorted or a sorted T cell fraction (not recorded which). Recombination joined TRBV20-1 with TRBJ1-1, with TRBD1 tentatively as D gene (5 bases match). The nucleotide sequence reads as follows: TGCAGTGCTAGACCGGCGGGGGAGTTTCAAGCTTTCTTT. Its protein is CSARPAGEFQAFF.